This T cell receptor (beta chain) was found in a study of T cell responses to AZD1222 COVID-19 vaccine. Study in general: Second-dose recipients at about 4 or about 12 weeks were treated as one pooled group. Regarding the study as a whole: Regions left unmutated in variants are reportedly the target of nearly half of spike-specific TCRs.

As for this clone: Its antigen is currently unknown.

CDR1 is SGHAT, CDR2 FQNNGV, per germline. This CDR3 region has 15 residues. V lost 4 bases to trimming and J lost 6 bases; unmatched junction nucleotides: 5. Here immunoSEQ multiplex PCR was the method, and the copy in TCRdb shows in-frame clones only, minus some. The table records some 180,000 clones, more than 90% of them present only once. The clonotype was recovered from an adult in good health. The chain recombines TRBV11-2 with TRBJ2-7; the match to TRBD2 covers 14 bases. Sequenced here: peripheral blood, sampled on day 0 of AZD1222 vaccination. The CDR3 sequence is CASSSGLAGVGEQYF. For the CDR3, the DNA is TGTGCCAGCAGCTCGGGACTAGCGGGAGTAGGCGAGCAGTACTTC.